The sequence of this TCR beta chain was determined in a study of OX40 agonist ivuxolimab in advanced cancers. Regarding the study in general: Ivuxolimab, which targeted the costimulatory receptor OX40 (CD134), was an agonistic, fully human IgG2 monoclonal antibody. Intravenous ivuxolimab was administered to patients every 2 weeks at six dose levels: 0.01, 0.1, 0.3, 1.5, 3 and 10 mg/kg. Of the roughly 50 dose-escalation patients, hepatocellular carcinoma was present in about 19, melanoma in around 15, renal cell carcinoma in 9 and head and neck cancer in 9. In the dose-escalation cohort, 82.7% of patients were male, and the mean age was about 55 years, with a range of roughly 20 to 85. Patients were allowed to have had prior anti-PD-1, anti-PD-L1 or anti-CTLA-4 therapy, and 30% to 50% of the dose-escalation patients had previously received checkpoint inhibitors. Partial responses occurred in three dose-escalation patients, of whom one had hepatocellular carcinoma and two had cutaneous melanoma. The point of sequencing TCRbeta in the periphery was to test whether ivuxolimab changed TCR sequence diversity and drove clonal T-cell expansion. The paper covers the monotherapy dose-escalation part of the phase I ivuxolimab trial, which included N of about 50 patients.

The trial excluded patients who had a history of autoimmune disease or were on systemic immunosuppression. Peripheral blood for TCR sequencing was drawn from every dose cohort at baseline, at cycle 4 day 1 and at cycle 7 day 1. Samples were obtained from an open-label, multicenter, first-in-human phase I dose-escalation trial of ivuxolimab. Adults with locally advanced or metastatic melanoma, renal cell, hepatocellular, or head and neck squamous cell carcinoma were enrolled in the trial. Before TCR sequencing, CD4+ and CD8+ T cells were separately sorted from peripheral blood. For sequencing of the TCRbeta CDR3 region, genomic DNA was extracted from the sorted cells. The immunoSEQ Assay was used to sequence the TCRbeta CDR3 regions. TCRdb holds this immuneACCESS table with in-frame rearrangements only. Some clones are missing; in checked studies, unresolved V genes explain under half, and the rest has no known cause. Here the sample has fewer than 50,000 clones; more than 85% occur a single time. The ten largest clones take up about 52% of the sample.

Overall study outcomes, separate from this receptor: At doses from 0.1 to 3.0 mg/kg, clonal expansion was seen in both CD4+ and CD8+ blood T cells between baseline and week 6. On average, CD8+ T cells showed more expanded clones than CD4+ T cells after ivuxolimab. The antigen specificity of the clonally expanded peripheral T cells was not determined. In the 0.1-3.0 mg/kg groups, partial responders had among the lowest normalized peripheral clonal expansion, particularly in CD8+ T cells. Low levels of normalized T-cell clonal expansion were also seen in some nonresponding patients.

About this clone itself: Its antigen remains unidentified. No base quality values were provided; no much bigger clone lies one nucleotide off. Other DNA variants within this sample encode the same CDR3.

Trimming accounts for 4 bases at V and 2 bases at J, while the number of junction bases matched to no gene is 6. CDR1 and CDR2, per the germline V gene, are SGHRS and YFSETQ. Counted from cysteine to phenylalanine, this CDR3 has 15 amino acids. Only the CDR3 DNA stays, 45 bases, in frame from base 1. Recombination linked TRBV5-1 to TRBJ2-7; 10 middle bases align to TRBD1. The TCR comes from an adult with an advanced solid tumor such as melanoma, head and neck, liver or kidney cancer. The starting material was CD4+ or CD8+ T cells sorted from blood, obtained in a trial of the OX40 agonist ivuxolimab. CDR3 region: CASSPLGQGAYEQYF. The DNA sequence is TGCGCCAGCAGCCCCCTCGGACAGGGGGCCTACGAGCAGTACTTC.